This T cell receptor (beta chain) was sequenced for a study of T cells in Graves' hyperthyroidism and ophthalmopathy. The CDR3 length is 13 residues. V lost 0 bases to trimming and J lost 5 bases, with 6 bases between them. From germline, CDR1 is SGHKS and CDR2 YYEKEE (reference sequence). Notes on the study in general: Most thyroid clonotypes that were expanded above 0.001 also turned up in blood.

The source material, RNA transcripts, was used to amplify TCR beta CDR3 regions. In the first-round RT-PCR of the TCR CDR3, the HTBI primer set was used. From the multiplex PCR reads, TCRdb called clonotypes with MiXCR, one entry per CDR3 protein. The sample has about 400,000 distinct CDR3 sequences, about 25% seen once. Concerning this clonotype: The antigen remains undetermined.

Sequenced sample: blood. The chain is built from TRBV5-5 and TRBJ2-1, with unresolved D. The clonotype originates from a man aged 50-59 years with Graves' hyperthyroidism. In DNA, the CDR3 is TGTGCCAGCAGCTTGGAGCTCGACAATGAGCAGTTCTTC. Translation: CASSLELDNEQFF.